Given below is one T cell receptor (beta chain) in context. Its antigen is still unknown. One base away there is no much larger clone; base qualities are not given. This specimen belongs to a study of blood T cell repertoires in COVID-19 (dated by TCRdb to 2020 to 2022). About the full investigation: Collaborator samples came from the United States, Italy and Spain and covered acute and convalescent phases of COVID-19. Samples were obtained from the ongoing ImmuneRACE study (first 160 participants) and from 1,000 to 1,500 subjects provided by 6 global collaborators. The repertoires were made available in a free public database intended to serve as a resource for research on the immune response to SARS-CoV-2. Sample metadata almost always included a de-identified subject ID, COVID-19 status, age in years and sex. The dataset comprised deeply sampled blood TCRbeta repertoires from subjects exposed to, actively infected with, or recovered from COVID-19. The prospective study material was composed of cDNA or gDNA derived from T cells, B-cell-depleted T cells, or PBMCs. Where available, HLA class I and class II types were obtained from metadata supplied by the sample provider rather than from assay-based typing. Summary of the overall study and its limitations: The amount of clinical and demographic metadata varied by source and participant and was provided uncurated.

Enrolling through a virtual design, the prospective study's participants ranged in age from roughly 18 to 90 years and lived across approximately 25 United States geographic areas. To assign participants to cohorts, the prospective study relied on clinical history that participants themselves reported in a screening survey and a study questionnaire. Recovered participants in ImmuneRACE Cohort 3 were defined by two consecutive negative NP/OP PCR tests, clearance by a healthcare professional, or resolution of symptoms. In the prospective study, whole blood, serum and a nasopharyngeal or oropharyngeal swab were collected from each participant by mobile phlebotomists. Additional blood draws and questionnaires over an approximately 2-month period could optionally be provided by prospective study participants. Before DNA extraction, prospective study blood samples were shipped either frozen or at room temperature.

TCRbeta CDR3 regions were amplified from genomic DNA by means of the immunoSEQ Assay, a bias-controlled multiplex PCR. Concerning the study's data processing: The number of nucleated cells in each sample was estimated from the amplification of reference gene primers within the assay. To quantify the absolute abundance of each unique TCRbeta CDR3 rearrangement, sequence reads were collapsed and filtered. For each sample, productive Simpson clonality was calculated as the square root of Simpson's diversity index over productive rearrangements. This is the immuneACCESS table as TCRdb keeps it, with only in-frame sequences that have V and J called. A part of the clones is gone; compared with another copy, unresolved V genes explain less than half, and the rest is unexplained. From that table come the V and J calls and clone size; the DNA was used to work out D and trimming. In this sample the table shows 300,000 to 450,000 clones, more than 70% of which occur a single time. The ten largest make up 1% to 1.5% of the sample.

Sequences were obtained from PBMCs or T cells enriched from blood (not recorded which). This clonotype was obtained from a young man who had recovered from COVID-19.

The CDR3 is CASSEFNSNQPQHF. The nucleotide sequence is given as TGTGCCAGCAGTGAGTTCAATAGCAATCAGCCCCAGCATTTT. The chain is made from TRBV6-1 and TRBJ1-5; the D gene cannot be named for sure. Inclusive of the bounding cysteine and phenylalanine, the CDR3 is 14 residues long. Only the CDR3 portion is preserved as DNA: 42 bases, with reading frame beginning at the first base. Relative to germline, V is 3 bases shorter and J is 0 bases shorter, with 6 bases between their ends. The germline V gene sets CDR1 to MNHNS and CDR2 to SASEGT.